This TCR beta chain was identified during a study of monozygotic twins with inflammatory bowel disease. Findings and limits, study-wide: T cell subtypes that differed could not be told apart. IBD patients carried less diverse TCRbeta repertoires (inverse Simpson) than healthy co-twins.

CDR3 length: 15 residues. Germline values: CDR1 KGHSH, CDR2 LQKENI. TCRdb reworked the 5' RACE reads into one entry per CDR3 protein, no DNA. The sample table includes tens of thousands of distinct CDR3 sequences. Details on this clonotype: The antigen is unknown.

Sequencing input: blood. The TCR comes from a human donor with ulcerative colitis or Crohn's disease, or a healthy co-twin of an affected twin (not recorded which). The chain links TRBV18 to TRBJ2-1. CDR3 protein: CASSPTEVEYNEQFF.